The 16 T cell receptor beta chains below were found in one sample sequenced in a study of T cell responses to AZD1222 COVID-19 vaccine. The table came from immunoSEQ multiplex PCR; TCRdb's copy has only in-frame clones and leaves some out. The sample has 120,000 to 150,000 clones, 90% to 95% seen once. Material: peripheral blood, obtained on day 0 of AZD1222 vaccination. The source is an adult in good health.

The rearrangement links TRBV11-2 to TRBJ1-2; weak D call: TRBD1 (5 bases). This CDR3 spans 14 amino acids. Germline V gene lookup returns CDR1 SGHAT and CDR2 FQNNGV. Trimming stripped 4 bases from V and 4 bases from J, with 13 bases between. The CDR3 loop is CASSSTGAIYGYTF. The CDR3 DNA is TGTGCCAGCAGCTCGACCGGGGCCATCTATGGCTACACCTTC.

The rearrangement joins TRBV9 to TRBJ1-6, with 10 bases fitting TRBD1. Looked up from germline, CDR1 is SGDLS and CDR2 is YYNGEE. CDR3 length: 15 amino acids. Trimming took 3 bases from V and 6 from J; bases not matched to a gene: 3. The CDR3, as DNA: TGTGCCAGCAGCGAAGGGACAGGGGCTAATTCACCCCTCCACTTT. Its translation: CASSEGTGANSPLHF.

The V gene is TRBV27, the J gene TRBJ1-5; no clear D. Germline V gives CDR1 MNHEY, CDR2 SMNVEV (reference sequence). The CDR3 contains 13 residues. Deletions cut 3 bases from V and 6 bases from J, with 9 bases between. CDR3 nucleotide sequence: TGTGCCAGCAGTTTCGCGTCCGGTCAGCCCCAGCATTTT. This encodes CASSFASGQPQHF.

This clone is a singleton in its sample. The V call is TRBV7-2, the J call TRBJ1-2, with D unresolved. Germline CDR1 and CDR2: SGHTA and FQGNSA. The CDR3 is made up of 15 amino acids. V lost 6 bases, J lost 4 bases, and 18 bases lay in between. The CDR3 DNA follows: TGTGCCAGCAGTGCTTACGGGGAGGCGACCTATGGCTACACCTTC. This codes for CASSAYGEATYGYTF.

The chain combines TRBV7-9 with TRBJ1-2; tentatively, D is TRBD1 (5 bases). The CDR3 is made up of 13 amino acids. Germline V gene lookup returns CDR1 SEHNR and CDR2 FQNEAQ (reference sequence). The V gene lost 7 bases and the J gene lost 7 bases, with 16 bases spanning the gap. The CDR3 DNA follows: TGTGCCAGCACGTGGGGCAGGGACGCTGGCTACACCTTC. Translated, it gives CASTWGRDAGYTF. The complete variable domain, with remaining parts taken from reference TRBV7-9 and TRBJ1-2, reads DTGVSQNPRHKITKRGQNVTFRCDPISEHNRLYWYRQTLGQGPEFLTYFQNEAQLEKSRLLSDRFSAERPKGSFSTLEIQRTEQGDSAMYLCASTWGRDAGYTFGSGTRLTVV.

The gene calls are TRBV14 and TRBJ2-3; D is unclear. The germline CDR1 and CDR2 sequences are SGHDN and FVKESK. CDR3 length: 15 amino acids. The V end was cut by 4 bases, the J end by 3 bases, with 14 bases between. The CDR3 sequence: CASSRRELDTDTQYF. The DNA for the CDR3 is TGTGCCAGCAGCCGGAGAGAGCTGGATACAGATACGCAGTATTTT.

Only one count was recorded for this clone. As DNA, the CDR3 is TGTGCCAGCAGCTTTGGGGTTGAGACCCAGTACTTC. The encoded protein is CASSFGVETQYF. The chain recombines TRBV11-3 with TRBJ2-5; D ambiguous. V was clipped by 3 bases and J by 5 bases, with 7 bases between them. There are 12 residues in the CDR3. Germline V lookup: CDR1 SGHNT, CDR2 YENEEA.

This clone was found once. The V call is TRBV10-3, the J call TRBJ1-1; 9 positions match TRBD1. The germline CDR1 and CDR2 sequences are ENHRY and SYGVKD. V was pared by 8 bases and J by 12 bases, with 10 bases of the junction left unmatched. This CDR3 has 12 residues. CDR3 coding DNA: TGTGCCATCGCCGAACTAGGACAGGGGACTTTCTTT. Its protein product is CAIAELGQGTFF.

The chain couples TRBV18 to TRBJ1-5; unclear D gene. The CDR3 covers 12 residues. The germline gives CDR1 KGHSH, CDR2 LQKENI. Trimming removed 10 bases at V and 4 bases at J, with 11 bases between. In DNA form, the CDR3 reads TGTGCCAACCCGCGGGAGAATCAGCCCCAGCATTTT. Protein: CANPRENQPQHF. Full variable domain (missing parts from reference TRBV18 and TRBJ1-5): NAGVMQNPRHLVRRRGQEARLRCSPMKGHSHVYWYRQLPEEGLKFMVYLQKENIIDESGMPKERFSAEFPKEGPSILRIQQVVRGDSAAYFCANPRENQPQHFGDGTRLSIL.

V usage is TRBV18 and J usage is TRBJ1-4; tentatively, D is TRBD1 (5 bases). CDR1 is KGHSH, CDR2 LQKENI, per germline. This CDR3 is 13 amino acids long. Trimming took 3 bases from V and 13 from J, leaving 15 bases between them. The chain's CDR3 is CASSPNRDGGLFF. CDR3 bases: TGTGCCAGCTCACCTAACCGGGACGGGGGACTGTTTTTT.

This chain joins TRBV27 and TRBJ2-3; tentatively, D is TRBD1 (5 bases). The V end lost 0 bases, the J end lost 6 bases, and 13 bases lay between the germline ends. The CDR3 consists of 15 residues. CDR1 MNHEY and CDR2 SMNVEV come from the germline V gene (reference sequence). The CDR3 DNA follows: TGTGCCAGCAGTTTATCGTTTAGGGGTGCGGATACGCAGTATTTT. It translates to CASSLSFRGADTQYF.

V is TRBV4-1 and J is TRBJ2-1, with 10 bases fitting TRBD1. The trim removed 3 bases at V and 8 bases at J, leaving 16 bases unmatched. This CDR3 spans 18 amino acids. Germline lookup yields CDR1 MGHRA and CDR2 YSYEKL. The CDR3 nucleotides read TGCGCCAGCAGCCACGACATTACCGGACAGGGGGGGGAAGATGAGCAGTTCTTC. Its translation: CASSHDITGQGGEDEQFF.

The chain is built from TRBV30 and TRBJ2-5; D is possibly TRBD2 (5 bases). Between the trimmed V and J ends, which lost 0 bases and 3 bases, there was a span of 14 bases. CDR1 and CDR2 (germline): GTSNPN, SVGIG (reference sequence). The CDR3 loop spans 15 amino acids. The CDR3 DNA follows: TGTGCCTGGAGTGTATTGTTGCTAGCTGAAGAGACCCAGTACTTC. Its protein is CAWSVLLLAEETQYF.

The chain recombines TRBV7-3 with TRBJ1-2; maybe TRBD1 (6 bases). This CDR3 comprises 15 residues. Trimming took off 1 base at V and 4 bases at J, with 13 bases between the two ends. Germline CDR1 is SGHTA and CDR2 is FQGTGA. CDR3 protein: CASSLIQGGVYGYTF. CDR3 coding DNA: TGTGCCAGCAGCTTAATTCAAGGGGGGGTCTATGGCTACACCTTC.

The chain employs TRBV6-5 and TRBJ2-7; D perhaps matches TRBD1 (6 bases). The V end was cut by 3 bases, the J end by 4 bases, with 7 bases between. The CDR3 is 12 amino acids. Germline V lookup: CDR1 MNHEY, CDR2 SVGAGI. CDR3 residues: CASSYQGYEQYF. CDR3 nucleotides: TGTGCCAGCAGTTATCAGGGGTACGAGCAGTACTTC.

V usage is TRBV29-1 and J usage is TRBJ1-2; D gene ambiguous. The germline V gene encodes CDR1 SQVTM and CDR2 ANQGSEA. Trimming pared 8 bases from V and 0 bases from J, leaving 7 bases between. The CDR3 is 11 amino acids. The CDR3 sequence: CSYSSNYGYTF. Here the CDR3 DNA reads TGCAGCTACAGTTCTAACTATGGCTACACCTTC.